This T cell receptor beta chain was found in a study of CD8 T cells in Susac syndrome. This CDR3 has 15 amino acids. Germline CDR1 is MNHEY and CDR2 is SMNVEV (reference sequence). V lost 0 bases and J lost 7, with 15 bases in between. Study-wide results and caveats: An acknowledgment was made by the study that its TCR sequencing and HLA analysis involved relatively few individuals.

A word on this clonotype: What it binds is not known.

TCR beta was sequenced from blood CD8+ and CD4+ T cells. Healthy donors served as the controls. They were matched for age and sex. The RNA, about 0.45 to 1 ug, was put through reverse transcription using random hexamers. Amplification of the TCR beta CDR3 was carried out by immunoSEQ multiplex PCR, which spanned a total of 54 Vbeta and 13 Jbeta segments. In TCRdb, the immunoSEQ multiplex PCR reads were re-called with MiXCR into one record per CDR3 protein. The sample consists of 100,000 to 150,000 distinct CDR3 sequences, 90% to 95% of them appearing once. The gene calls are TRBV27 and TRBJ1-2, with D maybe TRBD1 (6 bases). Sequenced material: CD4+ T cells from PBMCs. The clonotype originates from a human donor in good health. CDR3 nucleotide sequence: TGTGCCAGCAGTTTATCGCGGGGGGGCTGGGGTGGCTACACCTTC. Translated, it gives CASSLSRGGWGGYTF.